Reported below is one T cell receptor beta chain. What it recognizes is unknown. Those who donated were healthy bone marrow donors. Trimming removed 4 bases from V and 4 bases from J; junction bases left unmatched: 10. The CDR3 extends over 15 amino acids. Germline V gene data show CDR1 as SGHRS and CDR2 as YFSETQ. With 60 Vbeta and 13 Jbeta primers, the PCR was carried out. Here immunoSEQ multiplex PCR was the method, and the copy in TCRdb shows in-frame clones only, minus some. The data show about 94,000 clones, with about three fifths seen just once and 3.9% held by the top ten. This entry belongs to a study of cytomegalovirus exposure and HLA in healthy donors. Overall study findings and caveats: Within an earlier analysis, most TCR beta V segments proved productive either about 87% or about 30% of the time. In a later analysis, TCR beta V- and J-gene trimming was associated with a missense DCLRE1C variant. Both high specificity and high sensitivity reportedly marked the classifier's diagnosis of cytomegalovirus status.

The rearrangement uses TRBV5-1 and TRBJ1-1; 7 bases match TRBD1. The sequenced sample was PBMCs. The sequence was collected from a man aged 30 to 45 in good health and CMV-seronegative. The chain's CDR3 is CASSPGRGRGTEAFF. CDR3 DNA sequence: TGCGCCAGCAGCCCCGGGAGGGGGCGAGGCACTGAAGCTTTCTTT.